A single sample is the source of the 23 T cell receptor beta chains below, sequenced in a study of shared clonotypes between healthy human individuals. Data came from immunoSEQ multiplex PCR; TCRdb stores just in-frame clones and leaves some out. The repertoire has roughly 490,000 clones, 70% to 85% of them found once; the top ten carry approximately 12%. Sequencing was performed on PBMCs. These receptors originate from a woman between 40 and 50 years old in good health. Some clones in this sample may be carry-over from other donors' samples.

The genes are TRBV18 and TRBJ2-7; 11 bases are a match to TRBD2. In germline, CDR1 is KGHSH, CDR2 LQKENI. V lost 0 bases to trimming and J lost 2 bases; unmatched junction nucleotides: 6. This CDR3 has 17 residues. The CDR3 is CASSPPGQLAGAYEQYF. The CDR3 DNA sequence: TGTGCCAGCTCACCACCGGGTCAACTAGCGGGAGCCTACGAGCAGTACTTC.

This clone showed up just once. The V and J genes are TRBV7-2 and TRBJ2-1; D assignment may be TRBD1 or TRBD2 (7 bases each). Germline-derived CDR1 and CDR2 are SGHTA and FQGNSA. Trimming removed 5 bases at V and 9 bases at J, with 20 bases between. The CDR3 has 15 residues. The chain's CDR3 is CASSPSHRGGGEQFF. In DNA, the CDR3 is TGTGCCAGCAGCCCGAGCCACAGGGGCGGGGGTGAGCAGTTCTTC.

The chain carries TRBV5-8 and TRBJ2-2; D is unclear. Germline CDR1 SGHTS, CDR2 YDEGEE. The CDR3 loop spans 15 amino acids. The ends were cut back, 2 bases at V and 4 bases at J, with 12 bases in the middle. Here the CDR3 reads CASSFLRLSTGELFF. The CDR3 bases are TGTGCCAGCAGCTTTCTTAGGCTATCCACCGGGGAGCTGTTTTTT.

V usage is TRBV28 and J usage is TRBJ2-5, with D possibly being TRBD1 (5 bases). Germline CDR1 MDHEN, CDR2 SYDVKM. CDR3 size: 12 residues. The V gene lost 6 bases and the J gene lost 5 bases, with 10 bases spanning the gap. For the CDR3, the DNA is TGTGCCAGCAGCCCACCAGGGGAGACCCAGTACTTC. This encodes CASSPPGETQYF.

The V call is TRBV7-2, the J call TRBJ1-3; weak D call: TRBD1 (5 bases). The length of the CDR3 is 17 residues. V lost 1 base and J lost 2, with 15 bases in between. Germline assignment: CDR1 SGHTA and CDR2 FQGNSA. The CDR3 sequence: CASSLGRAFRAGNTIYF. The CDR3 DNA follows: TGTGCCAGCAGCTTAGGCCGGGCCTTCAGGGCTGGAAACACCATATATTTT.

The chain uses TRBV4-3 and TRBJ2-7, with D hard to call. Per germline, CDR1 LGHNA and CDR2 YSLEER. The V end was cut by 0 bases, the J end by 8 bases, with 8 bases between. CDR3 size: 12 residues. The CDR3 DNA reads TGCGCCAGCAGCCAAGATCGGACGCAGCAGTACTTC. It is translated as CASSQDRTQQYF.

V and J are TRBV18 and TRBJ2-7; no clear D. Trimming took 0 bases from V and 3 from J, leaving 9 bases between them. This CDR3 spans 14 amino acids. Germline values: CDR1 KGHSH, CDR2 LQKENI. The CDR3 is CASSPPRGGYEQYF. As DNA, the CDR3 is TGTGCCAGCTCACCACCTAGAGGTGGCTACGAGCAGTACTTC.

The chain's CDR3 is CATSRDLVAGSSTDTQYF. The CDR3 region has the DNA TGTGCCACCAGCAGAGATTTGGTAGCGGGATCTAGCACAGATACGCAGTATTTT. This chain connects TRBV15 to TRBJ2-3; TRBD2 matches 8 bases. The CDR3 length is 18 residues. Germline-derived CDR1 and CDR2 are LNHNV and YYDKDF (reference sequence). With 0 bases clipped from V and 0 bases from J, the junction kept 8 bases outside the gene matches.

This chain links TRBV7-6 with TRBJ2-1; maybe TRBD2 (7 bases). V shed 2 bases and J shed 5 bases, with 16 bases lying between them. CDR3 length: 16 amino acids. Germline V gene data show CDR1 as SGHVS and CDR2 as FNYEAQ. CDR3 sequence reads: CASSLMGGQLDNEQFF. In DNA, the CDR3 is TGTGCCAGCAGCTTAATGGGGGGGCAGCTTGACAATGAGCAGTTCTTC.

The chain uses TRBV10-3 and TRBJ2-2; TRBD1 matches 7 bases. Germline V gene lookup returns CDR1 ENHRY and CDR2 SYGVKD. The CDR3 length is 16 residues. J was trimmed by 1 base and V by 9 bases; bases with no gene match: 11. CDR3 loop: CAITGTADLNTGELFF. The CDR3 DNA reads as TGTGCCATTACCGGGACAGCCGATTTGAACACCGGGGAGCTGTTTTTT.

CDR3 sequence: CASTPRGAYEQYF. The CDR3 DNA is TGTGCCAGCACTCCGAGGGGGGCGTACGAGCAGTACTTC. The gene calls are TRBV27 and TRBJ2-7, with D tentatively TRBD1 or TRBD2 (6 bases each). Germline lookup yields CDR1 MNHEY and CDR2 SMNVEV (reference sequence). The CDR3 extends over 13 amino acids. V was clipped by 7 bases and J by 4 bases, with 14 bases between them.

The V call is TRBV4-2, the J call TRBJ2-2; perhaps TRBD1 as D (5 bases). The CDR3 totals 16 residues. V was trimmed by 0 bases and J by 2 bases, leaving 10 bases between them. Germline assignment: CDR1 LGHNA and CDR2 YNFKEQ. This CDR3 reads CASSQDTGRNTGELFF. CDR3 nucleotides: TGTGCCAGCAGCCAAGATACAGGAAGAAACACCGGGGAGCTGTTTTTT.

This clone was detected once. The chain combines TRBV5-8 with TRBJ1-3; D gene uncertain. This CDR3 spans 15 amino acids. Germline loops: CDR1 SGHTS, CDR2 YDEGEE. The V end lost 0 bases, the J end lost 3 bases, and 10 bases lay between the germline ends. This CDR3 reads CASSLGAGIGNTIYF. CDR3 coding DNA: TGTGCCAGCAGCTTGGGCGCGGGGATTGGAAACACCATATATTTT.

The chain combines TRBV5-1 with TRBJ2-7, with D perhaps TRBD2 (6 bases). Germline V gene data show CDR1 as SGHRS and CDR2 as YFSETQ. V was clipped by 2 bases and J by 3 bases, with 18 bases between them. The CDR3 loop spans 16 amino acids. The CDR3 is CASSLGVGGLVYEQYF. The CDR3 DNA follows: TGCGCCAGCAGCTTAGGTGTCGGGGGTCTCGTCTACGAGCAGTACTTC. Looking up the rest from reference TRBV5-1 and TRBJ2-7 gives the full variable domain: KAGVTQTPRYLIKTRGQQVTLSCSPISGHRSVSWYQQTPGQGLQFLFEYFSETQRNKGNFPGRFSGRQFSNSRSEMNVSTLELGDSALYLCASSLGVGGLVYEQYFGPGTRLTVT.

About this clone itself: This likely stems from a read error, as it lies one base from a far larger clone. The chain uses TRBV7-9 and TRBJ1-1; a possible D gene is TRBD1 (6 bases). Germline values: CDR1 SEHNR, CDR2 FQNEAQ (reference sequence). The CDR3 extends over 13 amino acids. The V end was cut by 5 bases, the J end by 0 bases, with 7 bases between. The CDR3 protein is CASSRGMNTEAFF. CDR3 DNA: TGTGCCAGCAGCAGGGGGATGAACACTGAAGCTTTCTTT. The full variable domain, completed using reference TRBV7-9 and TRBJ1-1, is DTGVSQNPRHKITKRGQNVTFRCDPISEHNRLYWYRQTLGQGPEFLTYFQNEAQLEKSRLLSDRFSAERPKGSFSTLEIQRTEQGDSAMYLCASSRGMNTEAFFGQGTRLTVV.

V gene TRBV15 combines with J gene TRBJ2-5; unclear D gene. Germline lookup yields CDR1 LNHNV and CDR2 YYDKDF (reference sequence). This CDR3 is built from 14 residues. Trimming left V 0 bases short and J 0 bases short, with 5 bases between. CDR3 nucleotide sequence: TGTGCCACCAGCAGAGATCGGTACCAAGAGACCCAGTACTTC. Translation: CATSRDRYQETQYF.

This clone was observed a handful of times. This chain joins TRBV27 and TRBJ2-1; 11 bases are shared with TRBD2. V dropped 3 bases and J dropped 3; count of bases not matched to a gene: 1. CDR1 and CDR2 (germline): MNHEY, SMNVEV (reference sequence). The CDR3 has 15 amino acids. This CDR3 is CASSFGLAGYNEQFF. The CDR3 DNA sequence: TGTGCCAGCAGTTTTGGACTAGCGGGCTACAATGAGCAGTTCTTC.

The chain couples TRBV9 to TRBJ2-5; D is undetermined. The CDR3 has 14 amino acids. Trimming removed 3 bases from V and 5 bases from J, with 14 bases in between. Per germline, CDR1 SGDLS and CDR2 YYNGEE. CDR3 loop: CASSEGPWAETQYF. The CDR3 region has the DNA TGTGCCAGCAGCGAGGGCCCTTGGGCGGAGACCCAGTACTTC.

The chain employs TRBV10-2 and TRBJ2-1; 7 bases are a match to TRBD1. CDR1 is WSHSY, CDR2 SAAADI, per germline. V shed 2 bases, J shed 6 bases, and the junction held 1 base outside the gene matches. The CDR3 has 13 residues. CDR3 in amino acids: CASSENRGNEQFF. For the CDR3, the DNA is TGCGCCAGCAGTGAGAACAGGGGCAATGAGCAGTTCTTC.

The chain joins TRBV18 to TRBJ2-7, with a possible D match to TRBD2 (5 bases). Germline V gives CDR1 KGHSH, CDR2 LQKENI. Trimming pared 0 bases from V and 4 bases from J, leaving 10 bases between. The CDR3 has 14 residues. The CDR3 sequence is CASSPPLARYEQYF. The CDR3 DNA sequence: TGTGCCAGCTCACCACCCCTAGCTAGGTACGAGCAGTACTTC.

The V gene is TRBV30, the J gene TRBJ1-2; possible D gene TRBD1, 5 bases. Germline lookup yields CDR1 GTSNPN and CDR2 SVGIG (reference sequence). Deletions cut 3 bases from V and 0 bases from J, with 11 bases between. The CDR3 contains 14 residues. The CDR3 DNA reads TGTGCCTGGAGGATATCAGGGTCTAACTATGGCTACACCTTC. Translating it yields CAWRISGSNYGYTF.

The V and J genes are TRBV19 and TRBJ2-2, with 9 bases fitting TRBD1. The CDR3 totals 14 residues. Germline V gives CDR1 LNHDA, CDR2 SQIVND (reference sequence). V shed 6 bases and J 8 bases; nucleotides not matched to a gene: 7. The chain's CDR3 is CASRSTGGAGELFF. The CDR3 nucleotides are TGTGCCAGTAGATCAACAGGGGGCGCGGGGGAGCTGTTTTTT.

The chain couples TRBV29-1 to TRBJ2-2; D possibly corresponds to TRBD1 (6 bases). Per germline, CDR1 SQVTM and CDR2 ANQGSEA. The length of the CDR3 is 12 residues. The ends were cut back, 7 bases at V and 6 bases at J, with 12 bases in the middle. The CDR3 DNA reads as TGCAGCGGCGGACAGACGGCCGGGGAGCTGTTTTTT. It specifies CSGGQTAGELFF.